This T cell receptor beta chain came from a study of PD-L1 blockade in urothelial cancer. Produced via immunoSEQ multiplex PCR; TCRdb's table is partial and in-frame only. The table shows tens of thousands of clones, with about 85% occurring only once. The germline gives CDR1 WSHSY, CDR2 SAAADI. Trimming cost V 2 bases and J 0 bases, with 11 bases left between them. The CDR3 has 16 residues. The sequences come from PBMCs, collected around atezolizumab (anti-PD-L1) treatment. This clonotype was obtained from a woman between 65 and 79 years old with urothelial cancer. This chain uses TRBV10-2 with TRBJ1-5; a possible D gene is TRBD1 (5 bases). The CDR3 bases are TGCGCCAGCAGTGAGGTCAGGGAAGGTAGCAATCAGCCCCAGCATTTT. Residues: CASSEVREGSNQPQHF.